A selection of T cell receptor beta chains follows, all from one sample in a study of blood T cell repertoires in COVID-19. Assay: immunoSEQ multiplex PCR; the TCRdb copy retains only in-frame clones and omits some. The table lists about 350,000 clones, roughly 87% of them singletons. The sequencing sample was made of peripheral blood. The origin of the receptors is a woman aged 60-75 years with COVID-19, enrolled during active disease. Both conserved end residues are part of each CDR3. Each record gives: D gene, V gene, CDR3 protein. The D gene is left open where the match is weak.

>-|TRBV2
CASTSEGGRPQHF
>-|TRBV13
CASSLIRNTGELFF
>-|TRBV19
CASSKTTGGLEKLFF
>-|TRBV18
CASSPGPATNEKLFF
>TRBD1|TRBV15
CATSNRQGLAKNIQYF
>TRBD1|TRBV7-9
CASSHRTGGPNEKLFF
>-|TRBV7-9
CASSPRFSGGGNTEAFF
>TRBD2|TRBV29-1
CSVQGLAGYNEQFF
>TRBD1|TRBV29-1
CSARDRGEGNTIYF
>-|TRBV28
CASSSFGANTEAFF
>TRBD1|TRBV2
CASSGQGSNQPQHF
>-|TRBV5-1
CASRPLGQWTGTEAFF
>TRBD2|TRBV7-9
CASSPLAGLGNEQFF
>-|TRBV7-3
CASSLQAGHPQYTEAFF
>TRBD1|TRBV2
CASSVGQASGNTIYF
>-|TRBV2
CASITREGTEAFF
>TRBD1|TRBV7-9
CASSPRTGKNTDTQYF
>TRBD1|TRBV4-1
CASSFDRGSGNTIYF
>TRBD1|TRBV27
CASSLHRGNSPLHF
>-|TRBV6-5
CASSYSQGRRTEAFF
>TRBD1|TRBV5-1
CASSLNPTGGSNQPQHF
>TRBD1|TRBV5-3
CARSIGRGFGNTIYF
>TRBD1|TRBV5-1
CASSFRTGMRTGELFF
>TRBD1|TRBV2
CASSFDRGNSPLHF
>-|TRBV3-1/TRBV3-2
CASSQNRHLEAFF
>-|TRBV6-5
CAALNWGRSTGELFF
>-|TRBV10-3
CATGSDTQYF